This T cell receptor (beta chain) is drawn from a study of blood T cell repertoires in COVID-19. Study in general: The study drew acute and convalescent COVID-19 samples from the United States, Italy and Spain. Sample material is recorded as cDNA or gDNA derived from T cells, B-cell-depleted T cells, or PBMCs.

J gave up 0 bases and V 3 bases, and 16 bases lay outside the gene matches. Germline V CDR1 and CDR2: DFQATT, SNEGSKA (reference sequence). This CDR3 has 19 amino acids. TCRdb keeps only in-frame clones here, not all; method: immunoSEQ multiplex PCR. Seen here are 100,000 to 150,000 clones, less than 90% observed once, and the top ten hold just over 6.5%. This TCR came from an elderly man with active or convalescent COVID-19. Sample: peripheral blood. The V and J genes are TRBV20-1 and TRBJ2-1, with 8 bases that match TRBD1. The CDR3 sequence is CSASRPGTGDLSSYNEQFF. In DNA, the CDR3 is TGCAGTGCTAGTCGTCCCGGGACAGGTGACTTAAGCTCCTACAATGAGCAGTTCTTC.